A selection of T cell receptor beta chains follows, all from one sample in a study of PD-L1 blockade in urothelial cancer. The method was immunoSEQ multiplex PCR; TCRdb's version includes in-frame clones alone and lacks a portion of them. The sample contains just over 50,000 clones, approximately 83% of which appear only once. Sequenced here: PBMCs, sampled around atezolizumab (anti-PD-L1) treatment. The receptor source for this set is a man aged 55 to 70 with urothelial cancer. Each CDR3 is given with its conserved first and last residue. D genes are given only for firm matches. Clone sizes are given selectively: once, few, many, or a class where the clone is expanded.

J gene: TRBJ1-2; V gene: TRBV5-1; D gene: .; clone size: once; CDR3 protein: CASSLVLGHGYTF; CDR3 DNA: TGCGCCAGCAGCTTAGTACTTGGTCATGGCTACACCTTC
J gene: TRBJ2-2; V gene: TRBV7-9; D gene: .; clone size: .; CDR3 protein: CASSQDSSTGELFF; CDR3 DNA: TGTGCCAGCAGCCAGGACTCGAGTACCGGGGAGCTGTTTTTT
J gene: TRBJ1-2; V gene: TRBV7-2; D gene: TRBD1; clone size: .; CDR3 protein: CASSPDRDRDYGYTF; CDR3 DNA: TGTGCCAGCAGCCCTGACAGAGACAGGGACTATGGCTACACCTTC
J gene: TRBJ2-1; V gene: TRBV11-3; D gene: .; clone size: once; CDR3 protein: CASSLEGIRNEQFF; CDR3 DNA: TGTGCCAGCAGCTTAGAGGGTATCAGGAATGAGCAGTTCTTC
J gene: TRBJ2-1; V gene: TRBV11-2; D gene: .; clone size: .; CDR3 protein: CASSLGANEQFF; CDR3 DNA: TGTGCCAGCAGCTTAGGGGCCAATGAGCAGTTCTTC
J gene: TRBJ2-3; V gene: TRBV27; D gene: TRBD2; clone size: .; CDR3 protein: CASSGPSGGVSSTDTQYF; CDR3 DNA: TGTGCCAGCAGTGGCCCAAGCGGGGGAGTTTCTAGCACAGATACGCAGTATTTT
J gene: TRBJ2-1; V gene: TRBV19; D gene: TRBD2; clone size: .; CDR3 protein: CAIGGGSGSGEEQFF; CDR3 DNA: TGTGCCATAGGGGGAGGCAGCGGGAGCGGGGAAGAGCAGTTCTTC
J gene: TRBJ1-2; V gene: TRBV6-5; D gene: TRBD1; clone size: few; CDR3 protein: CASSRKQGAPDGYTF; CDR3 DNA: TGTGCCAGCAGTCGAAAACAGGGGGCGCCTGACGGCTACACCTTC
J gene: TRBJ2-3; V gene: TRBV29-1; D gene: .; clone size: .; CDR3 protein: CSVVRVSTDTQYF; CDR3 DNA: TGCAGCGTAGTCCGAGTTAGCACAGATACGCAGTATTTT
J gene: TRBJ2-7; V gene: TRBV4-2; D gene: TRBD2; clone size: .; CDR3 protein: CASSHSGRGYEQYF; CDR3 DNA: TGTGCCAGCAGCCATAGCGGGAGGGGGTACGAGCAGTACTTC
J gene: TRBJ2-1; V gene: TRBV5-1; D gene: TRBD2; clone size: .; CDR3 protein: CASSLGYRPSGSNEQFF; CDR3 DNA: TGCGCCAGCAGCTTGGGGTATAGGCCTAGCGGAAGCAATGAGCAGTTCTTC
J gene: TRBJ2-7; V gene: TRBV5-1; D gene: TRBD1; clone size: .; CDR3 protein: CASSLARDRGNYEQYF; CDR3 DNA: TGCGCCAGCAGCTTGGCCCGGGACAGGGGCAACTACGAGCAGTACTTC
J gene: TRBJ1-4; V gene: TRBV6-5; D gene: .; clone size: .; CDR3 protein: CASSYGLGLSEKLFF; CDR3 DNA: TGTGCCAGCAGTTACGGACTAGGGCTGAGTGAAAAACTGTTTTTT
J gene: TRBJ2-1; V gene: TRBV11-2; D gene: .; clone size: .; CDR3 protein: CASRFEGYNEQFF; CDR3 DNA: TGTGCCAGCAGATTCGAGGGCTACAATGAGCAGTTCTTC
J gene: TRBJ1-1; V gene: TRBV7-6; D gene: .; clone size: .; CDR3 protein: CASSSAQTNTEAFF; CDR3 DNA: TGTGCCAGCAGCTCTGCACAGACGAACACTGAAGCTTTCTTT
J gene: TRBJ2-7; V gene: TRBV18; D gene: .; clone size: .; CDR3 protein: CASSPQGQGGYEQYF; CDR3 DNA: TGTGCCAGCTCACCACAGGGGCAGGGGGGCTACGAGCAGTACTTC
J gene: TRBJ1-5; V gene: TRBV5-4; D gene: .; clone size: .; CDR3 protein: CASSFGGNQPQHF; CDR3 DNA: TGTGCCAGCAGCTTCGGGGGAAATCAGCCCCAGCATTTT
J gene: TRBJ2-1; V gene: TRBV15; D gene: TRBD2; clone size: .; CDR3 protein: CATVPGGARDHNEQFF; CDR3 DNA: TGTGCCACCGTCCCGGGAGGGGCCCGGGACCACAATGAGCAGTTCTTC
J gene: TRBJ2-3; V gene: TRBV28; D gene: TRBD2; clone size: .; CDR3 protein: CASSPSGSGTDTQYF; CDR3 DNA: TGTGCCAGCAGTCCGAGCGGGAGCGGCACAGATACGCAGTATTTT
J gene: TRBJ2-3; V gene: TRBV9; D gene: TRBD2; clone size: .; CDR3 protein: CASSVVSSGGSDTQYF; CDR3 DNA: TGTGCCAGCAGCGTAGTGTCTAGCGGGGGATCAGATACGCAGTATTTT
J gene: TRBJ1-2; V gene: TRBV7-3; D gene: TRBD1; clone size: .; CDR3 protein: CASSSTGENGYTF; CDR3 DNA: TGTGCCAGCAGCTCGACAGGGGAAAATGGCTACACCTTC
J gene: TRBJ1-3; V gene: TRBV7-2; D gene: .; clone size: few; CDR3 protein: CASSLGGSGNTIYF; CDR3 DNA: TGTGCCAGCAGCTTAGGAGGTTCTGGAAACACCATATATTTT
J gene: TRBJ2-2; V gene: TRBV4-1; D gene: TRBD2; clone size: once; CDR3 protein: CASRRGLRNTGELFF; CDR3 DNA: TGCGCCAGCAGACGGGGACTACGGAACACCGGGGAGCTGTTTTTT